This is a list of T cell receptor beta chains from one sample in a study of T-cell reconstitution after alpha-beta-depleted transplantation in children. TCRdb reanalysed the PCR reads using MiXCR and keeps one entry per CDR3 protein. The table lists 350,000 to 400,000 distinct CDR3 sequences, about a fifth of them singletons. Material: PBMCs from the stem cell graft donor, obtained from the stem cell graft. These receptors were taken from a human donor who donated a stem cell graft to a child with acute myeloid leukemia. The CDR3 runs from the conserved cysteine through the conserved F or W. Fields, in order: J gene, CDR3 length, D gene, clone size, V gene, CDR3 protein, CDR3 DNA. A D gene is named only where the DNA matches it firmly. Clone size appears in some rows only: once, few, many, or a class for an expanded clone.

TRBJ2-7,14,TRBD1,.,TRBV20-1,CSARADRGLNEQYF,TGCAGTGCTAGAGCGGACAGGGGTCTGAACGAGCAGTACTTC
TRBJ2-1,18,TRBD2,few,TRBV15,CATSRDPGGSGSLNEQFF,TGTGCCACCAGCAGAGATCCCGGAGGTAGCGGGAGCCTCAATGAGCAGTTCTTC
TRBJ2-7,16,TRBD2,.,TRBV7-3,CASSSLGTSGFYEQYF,TGTGCCAGCAGCTCACTGGGGACTAGCGGTTTCTACGAGCAGTACTTC
TRBJ2-1,15,TRBD1,.,TRBV2,CASRAMGQTYNEQFF,TGTGCCAGCAGGGCAATGGGACAGACCTACAATGAGCAGTTCTTC
TRBJ2-6,16,.,.,TRBV15,CATSRGRNSGANVLTF,TGTGCCACCAGCAGAGGCAGAAACTCTGGGGCCAACGTCCTGACTTTC
TRBJ2-1,18,TRBD2,.,TRBV6-2/TRBV6-3,CASSYRRTSGRSYNEQFF,TGTGCCAGCAGTTATCGAAGGACTAGCGGCCGCTCCTACAATGAGCAGTTCTTC
TRBJ2-7,18,TRBD2,.,TRBV6-1,CASSDHSGRASFRYEQYF,TGTGCCAGCAGTGACCATAGCGGGAGGGCGTCTTTTCGCTACGAGCAGTACTTC
TRBJ2-7,14,.,few,TRBV20-1,CSALARRASYEQYF,TGCAGTGCTCTTGCCCGGAGGGCCTCCTACGAGCAGTACTTC
TRBJ1-1,14,.,.,TRBV15,CATSRDLGGTEAFF,TGTGCCACCAGCAGAGATTTGGGGGGGACGGAAGCTTTCTTT
TRBJ2-7,11,.,.,TRBV29-1,CSVSRDYEQYF,TGCAGCGTTTCCAGGGACTACGAGCAGTACTTC
TRBJ2-1,15,TRBD1,.,TRBV12-3/TRBV12-4,CASSLLTGAGNEQFF,TGTGCCAGCAGTCTCCTGACAGGGGCGGGGAATGAGCAGTTCTTC
TRBJ2-1,15,TRBD1,.,TRBV29-1,CSVRGQGRSYNEQFF,TGCAGCGTTCGTGGACAGGGGCGATCCTACAATGAGCAGTTCTTC
TRBJ1-5,14,.,few,TRBV12-3/TRBV12-4,CASSLEQPNQPQHF,TGTGCCAGCAGTTTAGAACAGCCCAATCAGCCCCAGCATTTT
TRBJ1-2,16,.,.,TRBV29-1,CSHTPSDSGLDYGYTF,TGCAGCCACACTCCTTCGGACAGCGGGCTAGACTATGGCTACACCTTC
TRBJ2-1,14,TRBD1,.,TRBV6-2/TRBV6-3,CASSPGQGADEQFF,TGTGCCAGCAGTCCTGGACAGGGGGCGGATGAGCAGTTCTTC
TRBJ2-7,16,TRBD2,few,TRBV12-3/TRBV12-4,CASSPAPGGRGAEQYF,TGTGCCAGCAGCCCAGCCCCGGGAGGTCGGGGCGCCGAGCAGTACTTC
TRBJ1-2,13,.,.,TRBV30,CAWSQQGNYGYTF,TGTGCCTGGAGCCAACAGGGTAACTATGGCTACACCTTC